Below, 8 T cell receptor beta chains from the same sample are listed, as sequenced in a study of cytomegalovirus exposure and HLA in healthy donors. TCRdb's table, derived via immunoSEQ multiplex PCR, lists solely in-frame clones and lacks some. The data hold some 63,000 clones, with roughly nine tenths observed a single time. Sequencing was carried out using PBMCs. These receptors were collected from a woman aged 18-29 years in good health and CMV-seronegative.

This sequence joins TRBV5-1 and TRBJ2-7, with 11 bases aligning to TRBD2. V shed 0 bases, J shed 4 bases, and the junction held 9 bases outside the gene matches. Germline values: CDR1 SGHRS, CDR2 YFSETQ. The CDR3 loop spans 17 amino acids. The CDR3 loop is CASSLDSDSGRVYEQYF. CDR3 sequence (DNA): TGCGCCAGCAGCTTGGATTCGGATAGCGGGAGGGTTTACGAGCAGTACTTC.

The CDR3 DNA reads as TGTGCCAGCTCACCACTAGGGGACGAGCAGTACTTC. Protein sequence: CASSPLGDEQYF. The V call is TRBV18, the J call TRBJ2-7, with D maybe TRBD1 (5 bases). This CDR3 spans 12 amino acids. Germline lookup yields CDR1 KGHSH and CDR2 LQKENI. The germline V and J ends were trimmed by 1 base and 5 bases, with 6 bases remaining between them.

This clone was seen a handful of times. The CDR3 region is CSVKQGSESPLHF. As DNA, the CDR3 is TGCAGCGTTAAACAGGGTTCTGAATCACCCCTCCACTTT. The chain couples TRBV29-1 to TRBJ1-6; TRBD1 might be the D (6 bases). Germline V gives CDR1 SQVTM, CDR2 ANQGSEA. The CDR3 covers 13 residues. V lost 5 bases and J lost 10, with 15 bases in between.

The V call is TRBV13, the J call TRBJ1-1, with 8 bases aligning to TRBD1. V lost 5 bases, J lost 0 bases, and 8 bases stayed unmatched. The CDR3 covers 16 residues. From germline, CDR1 is PRHDT and CDR2 FYEKMQ (reference sequence). CDR3 nucleotides: TGTGCCAGCAGCGACAGACAGGGGATCCTGAACACTGAAGCTTTCTTT. It yields the protein CASSDRQGILNTEAFF.

This chain connects TRBV18 to TRBJ2-1; weak D call: TRBD2 (6 bases). V gave up 2 bases and J gave up 5 bases, with 13 bases separating them. CDR1 is KGHSH, CDR2 LQKENI, per germline. The CDR3 loop spans 15 amino acids. The CDR3 loop reads CASSPERTNNNEQFF. CDR3 sequence (DNA): TGTGCCAGCTCACCAGAGAGGACTAACAACAATGAGCAGTTCTTC.

The rearrangement links TRBV7-9 to TRBJ1-5; the match to TRBD1 covers 7 bases. Trimming at V came to 5 bases and at J to 4 bases, leaving 8 bases not matched to a gene. This CDR3 is built from 15 residues. CDR1 and CDR2 from the germline V gene are SEHNR and FQNEAQ (reference sequence). CDR3 nucleotide sequence: TGTGCCAGCAGCCCGACAGGGAACTGGAATCAGCCCCAGCATTTT. The encoded protein is CASSPTGNWNQPQHF.

The chain combines TRBV7-9 with TRBJ2-7; D might be TRBD1 (5 bases). CDR3 length: 13 amino acids. Germline V gene sequence: CDR1 SEHNR, CDR2 FQNEAQ (reference sequence). Trimming took 5 bases from V and 0 from J, leaving 8 bases between them. The CDR3 DNA follows: TGTGCCAGCAGCCCTGACAGCTCCTACGAGCAGTACTTC. This gives the protein CASSPDSSYEQYF.

The V and J genes are TRBV5-6 and TRBJ2-5; D call uncertain. The V and J ends lost 4 bases and 2 bases respectively, with 3 bases between them. This CDR3 spans 11 amino acids. Germline loops: CDR1 SGHDT, CDR2 YYEEEE. CDR3 loop: CASSLQETQYF. The CDR3 DNA sequence: TGTGCCAGCAGCCTTCAAGAGACCCAGTACTTC.